This T cell receptor (beta chain) was observed in a study of beta chain features in type 1 diabetes. Study background: Patients looked much like healthy donors when it came to age, gender and cell yields. Broader study findings: Moderately but significantly shorter TCRB CDR3s were found in Type 1 diabetes patients in all four CD4+ subsets.

The CDR3 has 15 residues. Per the germline V gene, CDR1 is MNHEY and CDR2 is SMNVEV (reference sequence). J gave up 1 base and V 2 bases, and 1 base lay outside the gene matches. Expressed TCRB transcripts were sequenced because the entire RNA isolate underwent reverse transcription. Only in-frame clones appear in the TCRdb table, and some are missing; sequencing was by immunoSEQ multiplex PCR. The sample holds roughly 230,000 clones, around 9.9% seen once. Regarding this clone: The antigen is unknown.

The TCR sequence derives from a man aged 30 to 45 with type 1 diabetes. What was sequenced was naive CD4+ T cells from blood. This chain joins TRBV27 and TRBJ2-2; the match to TRBD1 covers 7 bases. For the CDR3, the DNA is TGTGCCAGCAGTTTAGACAGGGTGAACACCGGGGAGCTGTTTTTT. Encoded protein: CASSLDRVNTGELFF.